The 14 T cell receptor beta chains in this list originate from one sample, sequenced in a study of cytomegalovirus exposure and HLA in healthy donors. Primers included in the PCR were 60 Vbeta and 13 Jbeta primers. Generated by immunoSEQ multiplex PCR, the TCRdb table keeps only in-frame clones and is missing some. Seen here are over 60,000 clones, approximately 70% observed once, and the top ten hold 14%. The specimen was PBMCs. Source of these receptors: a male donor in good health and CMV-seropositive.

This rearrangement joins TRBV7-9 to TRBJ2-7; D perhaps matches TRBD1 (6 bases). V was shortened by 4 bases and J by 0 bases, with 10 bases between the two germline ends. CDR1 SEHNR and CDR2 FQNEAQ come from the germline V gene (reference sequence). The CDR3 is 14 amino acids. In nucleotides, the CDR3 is TGTGCCAGCAGCTCTCAGGGGAGCTCCTACGAGCAGTACTTC. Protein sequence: CASSSQGSSYEQYF.

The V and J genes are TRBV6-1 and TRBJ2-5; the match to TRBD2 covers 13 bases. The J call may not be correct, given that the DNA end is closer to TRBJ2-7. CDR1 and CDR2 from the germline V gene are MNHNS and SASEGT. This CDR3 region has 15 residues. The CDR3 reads CASRGLAGRTYEQYF. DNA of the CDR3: TGTGCCAGCAGGGGACTAGCGGGAAGGACCTACGAGCAGTACTTC.

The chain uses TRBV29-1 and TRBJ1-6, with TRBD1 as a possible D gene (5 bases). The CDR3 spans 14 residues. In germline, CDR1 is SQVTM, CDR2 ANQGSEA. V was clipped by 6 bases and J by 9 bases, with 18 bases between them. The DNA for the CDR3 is TGCAGCGTGATGACAGAAGGTTTAGGTTCACCCCTCCACTTT. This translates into CSVMTEGLGSPLHF.

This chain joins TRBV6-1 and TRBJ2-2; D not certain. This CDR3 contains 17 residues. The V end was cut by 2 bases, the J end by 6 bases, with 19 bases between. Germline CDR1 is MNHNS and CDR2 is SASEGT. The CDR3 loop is CASSEFVTYRAAGELFF. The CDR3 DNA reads TGTGCCAGCAGTGAATTTGTGACCTACCGCGCGGCCGGGGAGCTGTTTTTT.

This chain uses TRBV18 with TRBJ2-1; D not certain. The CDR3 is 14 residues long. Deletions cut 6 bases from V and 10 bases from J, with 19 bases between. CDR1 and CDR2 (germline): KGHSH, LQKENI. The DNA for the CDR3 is TGTGCCAGCTCGCCTAACGCTAGGCTCCAAGAGCAGTTCTTC. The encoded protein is CASSPNARLQEQFF.

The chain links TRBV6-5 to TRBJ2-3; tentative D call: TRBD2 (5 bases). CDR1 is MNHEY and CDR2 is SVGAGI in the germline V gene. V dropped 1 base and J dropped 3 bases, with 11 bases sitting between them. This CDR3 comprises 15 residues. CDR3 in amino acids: CASSYLGGETDTQYF. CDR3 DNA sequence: TGTGCCAGCAGTTACTTAGGAGGAGAAACAGATACGCAGTATTTT.

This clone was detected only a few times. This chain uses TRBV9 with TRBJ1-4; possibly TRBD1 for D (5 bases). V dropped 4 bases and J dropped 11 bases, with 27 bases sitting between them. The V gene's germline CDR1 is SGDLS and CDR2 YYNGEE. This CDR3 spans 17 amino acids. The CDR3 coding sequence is TGTGCCAGCAGCCCGGCGGACGATAGTTCGAACAAGGGGAAACTGTTTTTT. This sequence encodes CASSPADDSSNKGKLFF.

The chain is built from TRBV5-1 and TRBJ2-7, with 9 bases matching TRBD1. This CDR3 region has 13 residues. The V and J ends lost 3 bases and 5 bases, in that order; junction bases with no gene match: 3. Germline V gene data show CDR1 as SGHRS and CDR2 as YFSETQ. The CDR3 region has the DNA TGCGCCAGCAGCTGGACAGGGGCCAACGAGCAGTACTTC. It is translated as CASSWTGANEQYF. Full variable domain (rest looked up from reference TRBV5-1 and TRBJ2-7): KAGVTQTPRYLIKTRGQQVTLSCSPISGHRSVSWYQQTPGQGLQFLFEYFSETQRNKGNFPGRFSGRQFSNSRSEMNVSTLELGDSALYLCASSWTGANEQYFGPGTRLTVT.

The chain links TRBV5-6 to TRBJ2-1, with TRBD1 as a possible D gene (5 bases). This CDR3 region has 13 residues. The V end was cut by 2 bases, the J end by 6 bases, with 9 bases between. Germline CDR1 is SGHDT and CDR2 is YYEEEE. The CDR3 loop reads CASSFPGPNEQFF. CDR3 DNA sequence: TGTGCCAGCAGCTTTCCAGGGCCCAATGAGCAGTTCTTC.

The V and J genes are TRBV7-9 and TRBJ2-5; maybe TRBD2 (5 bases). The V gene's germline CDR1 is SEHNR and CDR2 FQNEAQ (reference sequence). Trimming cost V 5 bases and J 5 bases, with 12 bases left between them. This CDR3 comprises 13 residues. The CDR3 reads CASSHRTSETQYF. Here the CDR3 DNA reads TGTGCCAGCAGCCATAGGACTTCGGAGACCCAGTACTTC.

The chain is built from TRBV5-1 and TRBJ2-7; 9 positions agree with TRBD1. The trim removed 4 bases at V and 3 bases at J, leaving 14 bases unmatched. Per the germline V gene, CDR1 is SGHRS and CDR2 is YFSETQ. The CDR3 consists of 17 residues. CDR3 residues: CASSAGTGPFYLYEQYF. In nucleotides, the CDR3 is TGCGCCAGCAGCGCCGGGACAGGGCCATTTTATCTCTACGAGCAGTACTTC.

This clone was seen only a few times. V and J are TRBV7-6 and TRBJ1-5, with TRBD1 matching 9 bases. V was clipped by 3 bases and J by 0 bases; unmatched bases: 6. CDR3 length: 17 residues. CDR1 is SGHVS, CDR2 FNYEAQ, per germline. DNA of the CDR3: TGTGCCAGCAGCTTGGGACAGGGATTATATAGCAATCAGCCCCAGCATTTT. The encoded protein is CASSLGQGLYSNQPQHF.

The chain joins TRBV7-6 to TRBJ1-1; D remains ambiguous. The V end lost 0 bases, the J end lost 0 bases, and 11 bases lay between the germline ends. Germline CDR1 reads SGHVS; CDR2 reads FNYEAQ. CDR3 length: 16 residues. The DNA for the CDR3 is TGTGCCAGCAGCTTAGCGATAGGCCAGGTGAACACTGAAGCTTTCTTT. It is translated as CASSLAIGQVNTEAFF.

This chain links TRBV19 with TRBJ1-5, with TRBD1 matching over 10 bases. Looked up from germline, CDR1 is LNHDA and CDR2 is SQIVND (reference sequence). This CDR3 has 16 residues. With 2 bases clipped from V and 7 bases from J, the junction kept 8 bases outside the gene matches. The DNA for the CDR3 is TGTGCCAGTAGTATAAGCAGTTGGACAGGGGGACAGCCCCAGCATTTT. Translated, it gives CASSISSWTGGQPQHF.